This T cell receptor beta chain appears in the sequencing data of a study of T cells in Graves' hyperthyroidism and ophthalmopathy. After removal of 7 bases from V and 6 bases from J, the junction contained 14 bases not matched to a gene. Germline CDR1 is DFQATT and CDR2 is SNEGSKA (reference sequence). The CDR3 sequence is 16 residues long. Authors of the study amplified TCR beta CDR3 regions from RNA transcripts. A set of HTBI primers served as the primers for a first-round RT-PCR of the TCR CDR3. TCRdb fed the multiplex PCR reads into MiXCR, producing one record per CDR3 protein. The sample has roughly 500,000 distinct CDR3 sequences, about 16% seen once. This clonotype has a count of ten or more.

This TCR was recovered from a woman in her 30s with Graves' ophthalmopathy. Specimen: blood. The chain has TRBV20-1 and TRBJ2-1, with 11 positions matching TRBD2. CDR3 amino acids: CSVRALTSGSGNEQFF. The CDR3 coding sequence is TGCAGTGTCCGGGCCCTTACTAGCGGGAGCGGCAATGAGCAGTTCTTC.